The present entry profiles one TCR beta chain with its context. The antigen is undetermined. This record comes from a study of blood T cells in healthy people across ages. General observations from the study: Unsorted PBMCs prevented conclusive naive versus antigen-experienced comparison.

The CDR3 is 18 residues long. Germline loops: CDR1 LGHDT, CDR2 YNNKEL (reference sequence). V shed 1 base and J shed 2 bases, with 20 bases lying between them. The second PCR ran about 6 to 12 cycles with a sample-barcoded 5' primer and J-beta primers. Each cDNA was tagged by a template-switch adaptor containing 12 random nucleotides. Each sample yielded at least 2.5 million CDR3-containing paired-end reads. MiXCR was run by TCRdb on the 5' RACE reads, yielding one entry per CDR3 protein. The sample holds hundreds of thousands of distinct CDR3 sequences; around two fifths are singletons and the top ten take roughly 18%.

Sequencing used blood. The receptor comes from a man aged 60 to 75 in good health. This sequence joins TRBV3-1 and TRBJ2-5; a possible D gene is TRBD2 (6 bases). The CDR3, as DNA: TGTGCCAGCAGCCAAGGTTGGTCGCGGGGAGGCCCACAAGAGACCCAGTACTTC. This encodes CASSQGWSRGGPQETQYF.